This passage covers 10 T cell receptor beta chains from one sample sequenced in a study of blood T cells in healthy people across ages. A second PCR of 7 to 11 cycles used a sample-barcoded 5' primer and a J-beta primer mix. TCRdb re-called the 5' RACE reads with MiXCR, one entry per CDR3 protein. The sample contains roughly 800,000 distinct CDR3 sequences, roughly 64% of which appear only once. Sequences were obtained from blood. The origin of the receptors is a man in his thirties or forties in good health.

This CDR3 is CASSPIQTGPTEAFF. The CDR3, as DNA: TGTGCCAGCAGCCCAATTCAAACAGGGCCCACTGAAGCTTTCTTT. The rearrangement joins TRBV3-1 to TRBJ1-1; a weak D match, TRBD1 (6 bases). The CDR3 covers 15 residues. Germline V CDR1 and CDR2: LGHDT, YNNKEL (reference sequence). V dropped 4 bases and J dropped 4 bases, with 16 bases sitting between them.

This clonotype was observed a single time. The J gene is TRBJ1-1, the V gene TRBV20-1; 8 bases are shared with TRBD1. In germline, CDR1 is DFQATT, CDR2 SNEGSKA (reference sequence). The CDR3 runs 14 residues. DNA for the CDR3: TGCAGAGCCGGGACAGGCTACATGAACACTGAAGCTTTCTTT. The encoded protein is CRAGTGYMNTEAFF.

V is TRBV29-1 and J is TRBJ2-5; D may be TRBD2 (6 bases). The CDR3 contains 12 residues. Germline CDR1 SQVTM, CDR2 ANQGSEA. The V gene lost 6 bases and the J gene lost 10 bases, with 18 bases spanning the gap. The CDR3 coding sequence is TGCAGCGTGGAGGGGACGGATGGGATCCAGTACTTC. Translation gives CSVEGTDGIQYF.

This clonotype was observed a few times. This chain uses TRBV20-1 with TRBJ2-1, with unresolved D. Germline V gene sequence: CDR1 DFQATT, CDR2 SNEGSKA (reference sequence). The CDR3 has 12 amino acids. V dropped 5 bases and J dropped 7 bases, with 12 bases sitting between them. CDR3 nucleotides: TGCAGTGCTGCCTCGGGCAGGAATGAGCAGTTCTTC. Protein sequence: CSAASGRNEQFF.

The chain uses TRBV6-1 and TRBJ2-3; the match to TRBD1 covers 12 bases. Trimming cost V 10 bases and J 0 bases; bases outside gene matches: 14. Per the germline V gene, CDR1 is MNHNS and CDR2 is SASEGT. The CDR3 has 18 residues. CDR3 bases: TGTGCCACCGTGTACCGGGACAGGGGGCCTCCTAGCACAGATACGCAGTATTTT. Its protein is CATVYRDRGPPSTDTQYF.

The genes are TRBV7-2 and TRBJ2-1; weak D call: TRBD2 (5 bases). Germline V lookup: CDR1 SGHTA, CDR2 FQGNSA. CDR3 length equals 12 residues. The V end was cut by 5 bases, the J end by 6 bases, with 8 bases between. The CDR3 protein is CASSPSRNEQFF. DNA of the CDR3: TGTGCCAGCAGCCCTAGCCGCAATGAGCAGTTCTTC.

CDR3 residues: CSVEDRGDYSHNEQFF. CDR3 DNA sequence: TGCAGTGTAGAGGACAGAGGGGACTACAGCCACAATGAGCAGTTCTTC. The rearrangement links TRBV20-1 to TRBJ2-1; TRBD2 might be the D (7 bases). V was trimmed by 7 bases and J by 5 bases, leaving 24 bases between them. Germline V gene sequence: CDR1 DFQATT, CDR2 SNEGSKA (reference sequence). The CDR3 has 16 amino acids.

The chain is built from TRBV7-3 and TRBJ2-1; 9 bases map to TRBD2. The germline gives CDR1 SGHTA, CDR2 FQGTGA. Germline trimming cut 5 bases from V and 10 bases from J; bases unmatched to any gene: 12. The CDR3 is made up of 15 amino acids. CDR3: CASSHSGRGFKEQFF. The CDR3 region has the DNA TGTGCCAGCAGCCATAGCGGGAGAGGCTTCAAGGAGCAGTTCTTC.

The chain recombines TRBV20-1 with TRBJ2-5; TRBD2 matches 8 bases. The J call may be wrong; the DNA end is better matched by TRBJ2-7. The CDR3 extends over 14 amino acids. Germline V gene lookup returns CDR1 DFQATT and CDR2 SNEGSKA (reference sequence). The CDR3 loop reads CSARGGSGDYEQYF. The DNA for the CDR3 is TGCAGTGCTAGAGGGGGTAGCGGGGACTACGAGCAGTACTTC.

The genes are TRBV12-3 or TRBV12-4 and TRBJ2-7; 9 bases align to TRBD2. This CDR3 has 13 residues. Germline trimming cut 9 bases from V and 2 bases from J; bases unmatched to any gene: 5. CDR3 in amino acids: CASGREGPYEQYF. CDR3 sequence (DNA): TGTGCCAGTGGGCGGGAGGGCCCCTACGAGCAGTACTTC.